This entry features one T cell receptor (beta chain) sequence. The antigen remains unidentified. Extraction and reverse transcription of RNA yielded cDNA as the sequencing template. Sequencing used immunoSEQ multiplex PCR; TCRdb keeps in-frame clones, though not all of them. Here the sample spans about 170,000 clones, about 70% being singletons. This sample is part of a study of CD8+ T cells in alopecia areata. At the level of the study: Each of the treated patients was given oral tofacitinib, 5 to 10 mg twice daily, for moderate-to-severe alopecia areata.

General study findings and limits: Normal scalp showed lower clonality than lesional scalp, especially alopecia totalis/universalis.

Sequencing was performed on CD8+ T cells sorted from blood, taken at week 0. The clonotype originates from a human donor with alopecia areata.

The chain's CDR3 is CASSLTLGLPQHF. The DNA for the CDR3 is TGCGCCAGCAGCTTGACTCTGGGCCTACCCCAGCATTTT. The genes are TRBV5-1 and TRBJ1-5, with unresolved D. The V end was cut by 1 base, the J end by 10 bases, with 12 bases between. The germline V gene encodes CDR1 SGHRS and CDR2 YFSETQ. CDR3 length equals 13 residues.